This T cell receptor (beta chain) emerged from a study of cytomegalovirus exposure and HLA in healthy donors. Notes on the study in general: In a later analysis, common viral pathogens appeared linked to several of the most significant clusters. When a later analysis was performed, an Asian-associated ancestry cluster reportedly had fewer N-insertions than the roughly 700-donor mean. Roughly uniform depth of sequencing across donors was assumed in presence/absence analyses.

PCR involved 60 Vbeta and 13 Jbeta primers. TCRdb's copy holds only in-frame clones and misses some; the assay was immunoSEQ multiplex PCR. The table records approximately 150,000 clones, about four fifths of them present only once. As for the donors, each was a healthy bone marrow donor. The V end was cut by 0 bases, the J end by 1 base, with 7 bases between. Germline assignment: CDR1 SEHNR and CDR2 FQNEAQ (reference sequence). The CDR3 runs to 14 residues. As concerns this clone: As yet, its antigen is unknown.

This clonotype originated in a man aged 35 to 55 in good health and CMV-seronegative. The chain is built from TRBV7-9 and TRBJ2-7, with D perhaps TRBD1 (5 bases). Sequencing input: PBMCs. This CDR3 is CASSLAGVSYEQYF. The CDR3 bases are TGTGCCAGCAGCTTAGCAGGGGTTTCCTACGAGCAGTACTTC.